The 15 T cell receptor beta chains below come from one sample, sequenced in a study of shared clonotypes between healthy human individuals. Clones were sequenced by immunoSEQ multiplex PCR, and TCRdb holds only the in-frame ones, with some missing. This table holds 2.3 million or so clones, 80% to 95% found once. The specimen was naive CD4+ T cells from PBMCs. Subset indicated: CD45RA+ positively selected. The source of these receptors is a man aged 18-30 years in good health. Some clones in this sample may be carry-over from other donors' samples.

The chain combines TRBV28 with TRBJ2-1, with 13 bases matching TRBD2. Germline lookup yields CDR1 MDHEN and CDR2 SYDVKM. CDR3 length equals 17 residues. V lost 7 bases and J lost 8; bases outside the gene matches: 14. CDR3 nucleotide sequence: TGTGCCAGCACTCCGTTGGGTCGGACTAGCGGGAGAGATGAGCAGTTCTTC. This codes for CASTPLGRTSGRDEQFF.

This chain connects TRBV6-5 to TRBJ2-7; D is possibly TRBD2 (8 bases). V gave up 6 bases and J gave up 6 bases, with 18 bases separating them. CDR3 length equals 14 residues. CDR1 and CDR2 from the germline V gene are MNHEY and SVGAGI. The CDR3 loop is CASSPSRGTSEQYF. The CDR3 nucleotides read TGTGCCAGCAGCCCCTCCAGGGGGACTAGCGAGCAGTACTTC.

The V call is TRBV27, the J call TRBJ2-4; 9 nucleotides match TRBD2. V lost 4 bases and J lost 6; bases outside the gene matches: 4. CDR3 size: 14 residues. Germline CDR1 MNHEY, CDR2 SMNVEV (reference sequence). CDR3 loop: CASSYASGVNIQYF. CDR3 DNA: TGTGCCAGCAGTTACGCTAGCGGGGTAAACATTCAGTACTTC.

As concerns this clone: Within the sample, other DNA sequences also encode this same CDR3. The chain has TRBV11-3 and TRBJ2-3; no firm D call. This CDR3 is 14 amino acids long. The V gene lost 1 base and the J gene lost 2 bases, with 7 bases spanning the gap. CDR1 is SGHNT, CDR2 YENEEA, per germline. The CDR3 DNA reads TGTGCCAGCAGCTTAGGTGGCCCCACAGATACGCAGTATTTT. As protein: CASSLGGPTDTQYF.

The chain uses TRBV11-3 and TRBJ2-1; D remains ambiguous. Trimming shortened V by 4 bases and J by 7 bases, and 11 bases separated the two germline ends. The CDR3 runs 13 residues. Per germline, CDR1 SGHNT and CDR2 YENEEA. The CDR3 region is CASSSESLNEQFF. DNA of the CDR3: TGTGCCAGCAGCTCCGAATCCCTAAATGAGCAGTTCTTC.

This clone has just one count. The gene calls are TRBV7-6 and TRBJ1-2, with 7 positions matching TRBD1. The CDR3 is made up of 13 amino acids. The trim removed 3 bases at V and 7 bases at J, leaving 5 bases unmatched. Germline V gives CDR1 SGHVS, CDR2 FNYEAQ. The CDR3 spells CASSFTGVGGYTF. CDR3 nucleotide sequence: TGTGCCAGCAGCTTTACAGGGGTCGGTGGCTACACCTTC. The complete variable domain, with remaining parts taken from reference TRBV7-6 and TRBJ1-2, reads GAGVSQSPRYKVTKRGQDVALRCDPISGHVSLYWYRQALGQGPEFLTYFNYEAQQDKSGLPNDRFSAERPEGSISTLTIQRTEQRDSAMYRCASSFTGVGGYTFGSGTRLTVV.

This clone has a handful of counts. This chain connects TRBV28 to TRBJ1-1, with no clear D. There are 12 residues in the CDR3. Germline assignment: CDR1 MDHEN and CDR2 SYDVKM. V dropped 5 bases and J dropped 4 bases, with 8 bases sitting between them. The CDR3 DNA sequence: TGTGCCAGCAGTGTCAGTGGCACTGAAGCTTTCTTT. This gives the protein CASSVSGTEAFF.

This clone was counted once. Additional DNA sequences in this sample encode the identical CDR3. This chain uses TRBV7-9 with TRBJ1-2, with 11 bases aligning to TRBD1. This CDR3 is 15 amino acids long. CDR1 SEHNR and CDR2 FQNEAQ come from the germline V gene (reference sequence). J lost 5 bases, V lost 1 base, and 3 bases had no gene match. CDR3 amino acids: CASSLVGTGGYGYTF. DNA of the CDR3: TGTGCCAGCAGCTTAGTAGGGACAGGGGGATATGGCTACACCTTC.

The chain carries TRBV5-4 and TRBJ2-7; 7 bases line up with TRBD1. The CDR3 loop spans 13 amino acids. Looked up from germline, CDR1 is SGHNT and CDR2 is YYREEE (reference sequence). Unmatched junction bases numbered 1, after V lost 1 base and J lost 3 bases. CDR3 region: CASSLRGLYEQYF. The DNA of the CDR3 is TGTGCCAGCAGCTTGAGGGGGCTCTACGAGCAGTACTTC.

The V and J genes are TRBV18 and TRBJ1-4; 9 nucleotides align to TRBD1. The CDR3 runs 22 residues. Per germline, CDR1 KGHSH and CDR2 LQKENI. J lost 0 bases, V lost 6 bases, and 23 bases had no gene match. The CDR3 DNA reads TGTGCCAGCTCGTCCGCGGAGCTGGGGTGGACAGGGGTCCCTGCAACTAATGAAAAACTGTTTTTT. It encodes CASSSAELGWTGVPATNEKLFF.

The chain recombines TRBV7-9 with TRBJ1-1; D call uncertain. Trimming took off 5 bases at V and 1 base at J, with 14 bases between the two ends. Per germline, CDR1 SEHNR and CDR2 FQNEAQ (reference sequence). The CDR3 contains 15 residues. The CDR3 protein is CASSPWRGTNTEAFF. The CDR3 region has the DNA TGTGCCAGCAGCCCCTGGAGAGGTACGAACACTGAAGCTTTCTTT.

The chain links TRBV15 to TRBJ2-1; TRBD1 aligns across 12 bases. Germline V gene data show CDR1 as LNHNV and CDR2 as YYDKDF (reference sequence). The CDR3 has 16 amino acids. Trimming took 0 bases from V and 10 from J; bases not matched to a gene: 7. In DNA, the CDR3 is TGTGCCACCAGCAGAGAAACGGGACAGGGGGCAAGGGAGCAGTTCTTC. Residues: CATSRETGQGAREQFF.

The CDR3 nucleotides are TGTGCCAGTACGCATGGAAACACCATATATTTT. This translates into CASTHGNTIYF. The J gene is TRBJ1-3, the V gene TRBV25-1; D not certain. This CDR3 has 11 amino acids. The germline V and J ends were trimmed by 9 bases and 3 bases, with 6 bases remaining between them. The germline V gene has CDR1 MGHDK and CDR2 SYGVNS.

V usage is TRBV7-3 and J usage is TRBJ2-5; D tentatively reads TRBD1 or TRBD2 (5 bases each). This CDR3 spans 16 amino acids. Trimming cost V 5 bases and J 5 bases, with 21 bases left between them. Germline CDR1 reads SGHTA; CDR2 reads FQGTGA. CDR3 sequence reads: CASSPGASGSFETQYF. CDR3 sequence (DNA): TGTGCCAGCAGCCCCGGGGCCTCGGGTAGCTTTGAGACCCAGTACTTC.

The chain carries TRBV19 and TRBJ2-3, with 8 bases matching TRBD2. J was trimmed by 2 bases and V by 3 bases; bases with no gene match: 4. Germline V lookup: CDR1 LNHDA, CDR2 SQIVND (reference sequence). The CDR3 runs to 15 residues. In DNA, the CDR3 is TGTGCCAGTAGTATTCCCGGGAGGGCCACAGATACGCAGTATTTT. Amino acid sequence: CASSIPGRATDTQYF. The entire variable domain, with the rest obtained from reference TRBV19 and TRBJ2-3, is as follows: DGGITQSPKYLFRKEGQNVTLSCEQNLNHDAMYWYRQDPGQGLRLIYYSQIVNDFQKGDIAEGYSVSREKKESFPLTVTSAQKNPTAFYLCASSIPGRATDTQYFGPGTRLTVL.